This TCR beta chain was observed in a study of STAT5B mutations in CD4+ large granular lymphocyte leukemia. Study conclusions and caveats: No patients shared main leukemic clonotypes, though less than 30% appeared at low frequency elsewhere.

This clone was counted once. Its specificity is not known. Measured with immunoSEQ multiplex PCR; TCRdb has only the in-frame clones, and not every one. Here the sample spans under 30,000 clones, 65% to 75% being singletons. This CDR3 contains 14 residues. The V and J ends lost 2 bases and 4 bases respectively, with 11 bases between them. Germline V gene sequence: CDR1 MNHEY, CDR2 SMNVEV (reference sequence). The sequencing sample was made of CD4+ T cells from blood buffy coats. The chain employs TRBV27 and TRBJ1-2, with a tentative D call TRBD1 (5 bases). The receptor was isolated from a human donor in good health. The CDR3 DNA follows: TGTGCCAGCAGTTTACGTAGGGGAACCTATGGCTACACCTTC. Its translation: CASSLRRGTYGYTF.